Listed here are 6 T cell receptor beta chains from one sample, sequenced in a study of blood T cell repertoires in COVID-19 (dated by TCRdb to between 2020 and 2021). The library came from the immunoSEQ multiplex PCR assay. TCRdb took over this immuneACCESS table, retaining in-frame rearrangements with V and J assigned. Such tables are incomplete; in checked studies, under half of the missing clones stem from an unresolved V gene, and the remainder is unexplained. The sample records about 200,000 clones, 65% to 85% of which are singletons. The leading ten clones occupy 10% of the sample. Sequenced sample: peripheral blood. The receptors were gathered from a woman of 80 years or more with acute or convalescent COVID-19.

The genes are TRBV19 and TRBJ1-3, with D possibly matching TRBD1 (5 bases). V was shortened by 1 base and J by 0 bases, with 13 bases between the two germline ends. CDR1 LNHDA and CDR2 SQIVND come from the germline V gene (reference sequence). The length of the CDR3 is 17 residues. The CDR3, as DNA: TGTGCCAGTAGTATAGGCGGGGCCCTACCCTCTGGAAACACCATATATTTT. Encoded protein: CASSIGGALPSGNTIYF.

The V gene is TRBV6-7, the J gene TRBJ2-6; tentatively, D is TRBD1 (5 bases). TRBV6-7 is known as an ORF, though its function is uncertain. The CDR3 sequence is 20 residues long. V lost 2 bases to trimming and J lost 0 bases, with 20 bases between them. Here the CDR3 DNA reads TGTGCCAGCAGTTACCCCAACAGGCAAGGGGCACCCTCTGGGGCCAACGTCCTGACTTTC. This gives the protein CASSYPNRQGAPSGANVLTF.

The sample holds many counts of this clone. This chain connects TRBV30 to TRBJ1-2, with D perhaps matching TRBD1 (6 bases). Germline V lookup: CDR1 GTSNPN, CDR2 SVGIG (reference sequence). Deletions cut 8 bases from V and 0 bases from J, with 16 bases between. CDR3 length equals 14 residues. The CDR3 coding sequence is TGTGCCGGGGGCCGAGGTGGGTCTAACTATGGCTACACCTTC. Its translation: CAGGRGGSNYGYTF.

The CDR3 here is CASSATGDTRQYF. CDR3 sequence (DNA): TGTGCCAGCAGTGCTACAGGGGATACGAGGCAGTACTTC. The J gene is TRBJ2-7, the V gene TRBV28; 7 positions agree with TRBD1. CDR1 MDHEN and CDR2 SYDVKM come from the germline V gene. The CDR3 contains 13 residues. The V and J ends lost 5 bases and 9 bases, in that order; junction bases with no gene match: 10.

This clone was seen once. The CDR3 region is CASSAGGMNTEAFF. CDR3 coding DNA: TGTGCCAGCTCAGCAGGGGGCATGAACACTGAAGCTTTCTTT. This chain links TRBV18 with TRBJ1-1; 8 bases map to TRBD1. This CDR3 has 14 amino acids. Per the germline V gene, CDR1 is KGHSH and CDR2 is LQKENI. V lost 5 bases and J lost 0; bases outside the gene matches: 2.

This chain links TRBV11-2 with TRBJ2-7, with D maybe TRBD1 (5 bases). This CDR3 is 13 amino acids long. Germline CDR1 and CDR2: SGHAT and FQNNGV. The V end was cut by 4 bases, the J end by 6 bases, with 13 bases between. The CDR3 DNA reads as TGTGCCAGCAGCTCCTCACGTGGGGCCGAGCAGTACTTC. This translates into CASSSSRGAEQYF.